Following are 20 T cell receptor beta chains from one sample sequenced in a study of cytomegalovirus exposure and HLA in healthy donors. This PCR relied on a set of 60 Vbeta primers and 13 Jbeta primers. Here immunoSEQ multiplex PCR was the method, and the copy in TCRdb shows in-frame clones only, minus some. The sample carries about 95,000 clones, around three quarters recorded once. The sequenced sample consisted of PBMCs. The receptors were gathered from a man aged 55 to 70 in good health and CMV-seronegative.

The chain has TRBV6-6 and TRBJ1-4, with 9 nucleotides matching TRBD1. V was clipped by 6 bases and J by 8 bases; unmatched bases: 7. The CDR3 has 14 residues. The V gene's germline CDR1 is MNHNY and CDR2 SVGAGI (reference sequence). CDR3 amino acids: CASSEQGAGEKLFF. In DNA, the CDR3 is TGTGCCAGCAGCGAACAGGGGGCTGGCGAAAAACTGTTTTTT.

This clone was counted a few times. As DNA, the CDR3 is TGTGCCAGCAGCTCAAGTAGGGGCTATACGGGTCAGGAGACCCAGTACTTC. Amino acids: CASSSSRGYTGQETQYF. V gene TRBV7-8 combines with J gene TRBJ2-5; maybe TRBD1 (5 bases). Germline lookup yields CDR1 SGHVS and CDR2 FQNEAQ. Trimming pared 4 bases from V and 5 bases from J, leaving 23 bases between. The CDR3 consists of 17 residues.

DNA of the CDR3: TGTGCCAGCAGTATGAACGGGGCGGGAGGGATACAAGAGACCCAGTACTTC. The encoded protein is CASSMNGAGGIQETQYF. V usage is TRBV2 and J usage is TRBJ2-5, with 9 bases aligning to TRBD2. Germline V gene sequence: CDR1 SNHLY, CDR2 FYNNEI. The ends lost 5 bases at V and 2 bases at J; junction bases unmatched: 12. The CDR3 extends over 17 amino acids.

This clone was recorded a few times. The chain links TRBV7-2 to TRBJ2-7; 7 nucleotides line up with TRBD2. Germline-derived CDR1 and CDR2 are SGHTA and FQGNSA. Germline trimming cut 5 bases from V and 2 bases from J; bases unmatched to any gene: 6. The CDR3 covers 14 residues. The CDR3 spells CASSPRLAPYEQYF. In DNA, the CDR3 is TGTGCCAGCAGCCCCAGACTAGCCCCCTACGAGCAGTACTTC.

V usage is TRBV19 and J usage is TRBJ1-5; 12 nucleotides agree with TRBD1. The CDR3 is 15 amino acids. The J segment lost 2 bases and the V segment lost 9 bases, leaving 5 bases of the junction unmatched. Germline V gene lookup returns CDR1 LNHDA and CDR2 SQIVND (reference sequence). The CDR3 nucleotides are TGTGCCAGCACGGGGACAGGGGGCGGCAATCAGCCCCAGCATTTT. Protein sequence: CASTGTGGGNQPQHF. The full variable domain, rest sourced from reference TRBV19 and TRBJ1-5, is DGGITQSPKYLFRKEGQNVTLSCEQNLNHDAMYWYRQDPGQGLRLIYYSQIVNDFQKGDIAEGYSVSREKKESFPLTVTSAQKNPTAFYLCASTGTGGGNQPQHFGDGTRLSIL.

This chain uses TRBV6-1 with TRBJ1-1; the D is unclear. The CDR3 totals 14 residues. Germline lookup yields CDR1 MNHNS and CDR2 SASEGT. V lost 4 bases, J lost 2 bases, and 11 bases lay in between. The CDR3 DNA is TGTGCCAGCAGTGTCACCCGGTTAAACACTGAAGCTTTCTTT. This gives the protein CASSVTRLNTEAFF.

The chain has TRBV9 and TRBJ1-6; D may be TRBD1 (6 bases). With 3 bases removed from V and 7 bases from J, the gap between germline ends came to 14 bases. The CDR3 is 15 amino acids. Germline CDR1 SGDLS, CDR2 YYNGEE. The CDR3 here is CASSAPTGTNSPLHF. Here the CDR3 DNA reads TGTGCCAGCAGCGCCCCAACAGGGACCAATTCACCCCTCCACTTT.

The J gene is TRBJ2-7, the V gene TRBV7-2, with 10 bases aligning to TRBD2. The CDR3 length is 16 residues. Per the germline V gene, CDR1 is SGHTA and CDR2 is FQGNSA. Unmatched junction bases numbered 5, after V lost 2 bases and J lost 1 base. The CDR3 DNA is TGTGCCAGCAGCTTATTAGGACTAGCGGTTTCCTACGAGCAGTACTTC. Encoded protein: CASSLLGLAVSYEQYF.

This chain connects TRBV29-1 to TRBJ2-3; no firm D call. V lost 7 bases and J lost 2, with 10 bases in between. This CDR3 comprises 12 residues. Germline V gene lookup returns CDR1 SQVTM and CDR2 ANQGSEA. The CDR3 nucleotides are TGCAGCGCATACAGACCCACAGATACGCAGTATTTT. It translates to CSAYRPTDTQYF.

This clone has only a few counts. This CDR3 is CASRGLGQPQHF. The CDR3, as DNA: TGTGCCAGCAGGGGGCTAGGGCAGCCCCAGCATTTT. The gene calls are TRBV28 and TRBJ1-5, with D perhaps matching TRBD1 (5 bases). The germline CDR1 and CDR2 sequences are MDHEN and SYDVKM. V shed 6 bases and J shed 7 bases, with 10 bases lying between them. CDR3 length equals 12 residues.

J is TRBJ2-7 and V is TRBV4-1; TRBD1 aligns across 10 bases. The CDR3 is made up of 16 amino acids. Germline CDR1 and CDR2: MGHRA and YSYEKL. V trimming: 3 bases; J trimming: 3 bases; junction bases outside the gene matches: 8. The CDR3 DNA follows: TGCGCCAGCAGCCATCAATCGGGACAGGGGTTCTACGAGCAGTACTTC. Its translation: CASSHQSGQGFYEQYF.

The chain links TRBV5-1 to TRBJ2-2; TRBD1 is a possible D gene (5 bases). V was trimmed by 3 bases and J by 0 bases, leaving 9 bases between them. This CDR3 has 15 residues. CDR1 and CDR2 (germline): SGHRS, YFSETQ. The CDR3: CASSWGRSNTGELFF. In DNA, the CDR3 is TGCGCCAGCAGCTGGGGCAGATCGAACACCGGGGAGCTGTTTTTT.

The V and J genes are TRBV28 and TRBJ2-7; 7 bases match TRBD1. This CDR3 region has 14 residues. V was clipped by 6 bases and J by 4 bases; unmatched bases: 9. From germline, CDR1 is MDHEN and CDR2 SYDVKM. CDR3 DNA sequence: TGTGCCAGCAGACCCCCGGGACAGCTTTACGAGCAGTACTTC. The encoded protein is CASRPPGQLYEQYF.

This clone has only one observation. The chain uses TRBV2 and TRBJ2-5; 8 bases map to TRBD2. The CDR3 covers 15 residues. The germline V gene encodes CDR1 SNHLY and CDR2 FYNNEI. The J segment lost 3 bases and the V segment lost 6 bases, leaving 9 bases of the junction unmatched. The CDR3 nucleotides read TGTGCCAGCAGAGCACCGGGGGGGCGGGAAGAGACCCAGTACTTC. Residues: CASRAPGGREETQYF.

The CDR3 DNA is TGTGCCAGCGGTGGGGCCCCGAGCACTGAAGCTTTCTTT. Amino acids: CASGGAPSTEAFF. The chain combines TRBV6-5 with TRBJ1-1; D possibly corresponds to TRBD1 (5 bases). The CDR3 loop spans 13 amino acids. Trimming removed 8 bases from V and 4 bases from J, with 14 bases in between. Germline V gene data show CDR1 as MNHEY and CDR2 as SVGAGI.

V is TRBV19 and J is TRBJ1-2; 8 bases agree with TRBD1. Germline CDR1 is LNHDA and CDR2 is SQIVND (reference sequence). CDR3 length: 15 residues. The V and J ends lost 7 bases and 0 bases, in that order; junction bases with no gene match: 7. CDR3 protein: CASKGTGNPNYGYTF. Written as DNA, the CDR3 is TGTGCCAGTAAGGGGACAGGAAACCCTAACTATGGCTACACCTTC.

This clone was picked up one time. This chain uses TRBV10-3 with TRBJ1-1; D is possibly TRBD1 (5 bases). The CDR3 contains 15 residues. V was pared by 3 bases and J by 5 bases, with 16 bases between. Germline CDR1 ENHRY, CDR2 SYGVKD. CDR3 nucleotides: TGTGCCATCAGTGAAGGTCGGGGACTGGGGACTGAAGCTTTCTTT. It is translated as CAISEGRGLGTEAFF.

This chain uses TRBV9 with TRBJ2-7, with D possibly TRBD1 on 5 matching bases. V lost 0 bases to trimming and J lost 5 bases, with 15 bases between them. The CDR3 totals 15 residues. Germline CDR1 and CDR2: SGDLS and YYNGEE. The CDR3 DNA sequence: TGTGCCAGCAGCGTAGAACTTGCAGGGATCGACGAGCAGTACTTC. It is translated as CASSVELAGIDEQYF.

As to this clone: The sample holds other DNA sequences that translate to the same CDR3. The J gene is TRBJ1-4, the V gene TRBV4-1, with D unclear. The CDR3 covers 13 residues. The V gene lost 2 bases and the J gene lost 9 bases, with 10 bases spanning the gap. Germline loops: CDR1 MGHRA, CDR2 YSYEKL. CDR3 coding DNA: TGCGCCAGCAGCCAATTAGCCGGCCAAAAACTGTTTTTT. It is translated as CASSQLAGQKLFF.

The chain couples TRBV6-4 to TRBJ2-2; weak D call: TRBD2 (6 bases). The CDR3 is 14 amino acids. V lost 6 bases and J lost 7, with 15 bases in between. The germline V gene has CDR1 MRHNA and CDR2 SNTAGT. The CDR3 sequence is CASRSTGEIGELFF. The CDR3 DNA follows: TGTGCCAGCAGATCAACGGGGGAGATCGGGGAGCTGTTTTTT.